A single sample is the source of the 30 T cell receptor beta chains below, sequenced in a study of T cell repertoires in cytomegalovirus infection. TCRdb fed the reads into MiXCR, producing one record per CDR3 protein. Of about 140,000 distinct CDR3 sequences listed, 5% to 6.5% were seen once; the top ten hold about a sixth. The sample was PBMCs. The receptors come from a human donor in good health (CMV status not recorded). Some clones in this sample may be carry-over from other donors' samples.

In regard to this clonotype: A junction boundary mismatches the germline segment, possibly from a read error. This chain links TRBV20-1 with TRBJ2-1; perhaps TRBD2 as D (7 bases). Germline V CDR1 and CDR2: DFQATT, SNEGSKA (reference sequence). This CDR3 region has 13 residues. CDR3 sequence: CSASMGGGPLGTF. DNA for the CDR3: TGCAGTGCTAGTATGGGGGGGGGGCCCTTAGGAACCTTC.

This clonotype was recorded at least ten times. The V and J genes are TRBV12-5 and TRBJ1-1; 8 nucleotides align to TRBD1. The length of the CDR3 is 14 residues. Germline CDR1 and CDR2: LGHNT and FRNRAP. V shed 1 base and J 5 bases; nucleotides not matched to a gene: 3. CDR3 DNA: TGTGCTAGTGGTTTGGGCAGGGGGCGAACTGAAGCTTTCTTT. This gives the protein CASGLGRGRTEAFF.

This clonotype was picked up many times. The genes are TRBV6-6 and TRBJ2-1; 7 bases are a match to TRBD2. The V and J ends lost 5 bases and 7 bases, in that order; junction bases with no gene match: 8. The V gene's germline CDR1 is MNHNY and CDR2 SVGAGI (reference sequence). This CDR3 is built from 14 residues. In DNA, the CDR3 is TGTGCCAGCAGTCCCGCCGGGGGAGGGAATGAGCAGTTCTTC. This gives the protein CASSPAGGGNEQFF.

This clonotype has at least ten counts. This chain joins TRBV7-2 and TRBJ2-3, with a weak D call TRBD2 (6 bases). V was pared by 5 bases and J by 6 bases, with 15 bases between. The germline V gene encodes CDR1 SGHTA and CDR2 FQGNSA. The CDR3 loop spans 14 amino acids. CDR3 in amino acids: CASSLDYSADTQYF. The CDR3 DNA follows: TGTGCCAGCAGCCTGGACTACTCGGCGGATACGCAGTATTTT. Combining the CDR3 with reference TRBV7-2 and TRBJ2-3 gives the whole variable domain GAGVSQSPSNKVTEKGKDVELRCDPISGHTALYWYRQSLGQGLEFLIYFQGNSAPDKSGLPSDRFSAERTGGSVSTLTIQRTQQEDSAVYLCASSLDYSADTQYFGPGTRLTVL.

This clonotype was seen more than once but under ten times. The chain couples TRBV12-3 or TRBV12-4 to TRBJ2-7, with D uncertain. The CDR3 loop spans 14 amino acids. V lost 7 bases to trimming and J lost 0 bases, with 13 bases between them. The CDR3 region is CASMLRTSSYEQYF. The CDR3 nucleotides read TGTGCCAGCATGTTACGGACGAGCTCCTACGAGCAGTACTTC.

This clonotype was observed a few times. V gene TRBV20-1 combines with J gene TRBJ2-5, with 9 positions matching TRBD2. The length of the CDR3 is 14 residues. The V gene's germline CDR1 is DFQATT and CDR2 SNEGSKA (reference sequence). The chain's CDR3 is CSARASGGTETQYF. The DNA of the CDR3 is TGCAGCGCCAGGGCCAGCGGGGGGACAGAGACCCAGTACTTC.

This clonotype was recorded many times. The chain employs TRBV5-5 and TRBJ2-7, with a weak D call TRBD1 (5 bases). The ends were cut back, 0 bases at V and 2 bases at J, with 18 bases in the middle. CDR3 length equals 17 residues. Germline CDR1 SGHKS, CDR2 YYEKEE (reference sequence). CDR3 sequence: CASSLVAGKVSAYEQYF. DNA of the CDR3: TGTGCCAGCAGCTTGGTAGCAGGGAAGGTTAGTGCCTACGAGCAGTACTTC.

This clonotype was detected many times. V gene TRBV19 combines with J gene TRBJ1-1; D ambiguous. This CDR3 is 14 amino acids long. The ends were cut back, 2 bases at V and 0 bases at J, with 7 bases in the middle. Looked up from germline, CDR1 is LNHDA and CDR2 is SQIVND (reference sequence). This CDR3 is CASSIFRLNTEAFF. The CDR3 region has the DNA TGTGCCAGTAGTATATTCCGGTTGAACACTGAAGCTTTCTTT.

This clonotype appeared many times. The chain carries TRBV7-9 and TRBJ1-1, with 8 bases aligning to TRBD1. Trimming removed 4 bases from V and 1 base from J; junction bases left unmatched: 8. Germline V gene data show CDR1 as SEHNR and CDR2 as FQNEAQ (reference sequence). This CDR3 contains 16 residues. CDR3 amino acids: CASSSHSDRANTEAFF. The CDR3 nucleotides are TGTGCCAGCAGCTCACATTCGGACAGGGCGAACACTGAAGCTTTCTTT.

This clonotype has a count of ten or more. The chain recombines TRBV15 with TRBJ1-2; weak D call: TRBD1 (5 bases). Germline V gives CDR1 LNHNV, CDR2 YYDKDF (reference sequence). The CDR3 contains 16 residues. V was pared by 1 base and J by 8 bases, with 20 bases between. CDR3 sequence: CATSRVSNRLEGGYTF. For the CDR3, the DNA is TGTGCCACCAGCAGAGTTTCGAACAGGCTGGAGGGAGGCTACACCTTC.

This chain joins TRBV19 and TRBJ2-3; 8 bases are shared with TRBD2. CDR1 and CDR2 (germline): LNHDA, SQIVND (reference sequence). V gave up 11 bases and J gave up 6 bases; unmatched junction bases: 7. The CDR3 length is 12 residues. The CDR3 nucleotides are TGTGCCGTCGGGAGGGCCCGGGATACGCAGTATTTT. This codes for CAVGRARDTQYF.

The CDR3 protein is CSAGALTDTQYF. Here the CDR3 DNA reads TGCAGCGCCGGGGCACTCACAGATACGCAGTATTTT. V gene TRBV29-1 combines with J gene TRBJ2-3; possibly TRBD1 or TRBD2 for D (5 bases each). Germline V gene sequence: CDR1 SQVTM, CDR2 ANQGSEA. V was clipped by 7 bases and J by 2 bases, with 10 bases between them. The CDR3 totals 12 residues.

Concerning this clonotype itself: It may be a read error: a sequence one base away is much more abundant. The chain's CDR3 is CSASSTALSGANVLTF. CDR3 coding DNA: TGCAGTGCTAGTAGCACAGCCCTCTCTGGGGCCAACGTCCTGACTTTC. This chain joins TRBV20-1 and TRBJ2-6; D unclear. Germline V gene data show CDR1 as DFQATT and CDR2 as SNEGSKA (reference sequence). V lost 3 bases, J lost 0 bases, and 12 bases lay in between. CDR3 length: 16 residues.

Only a few counts were recorded for this clonotype. The chain recombines TRBV5-4 with TRBJ1-1, with D possibly TRBD1 on 5 matching bases. The CDR3 has 16 residues. Trimming pared 3 bases from V and 1 base from J, leaving 16 bases between. Germline lookup yields CDR1 SGHNT and CDR2 YYREEE (reference sequence). CDR3 bases: TGTGCCAGCAGCTCGGGGGGAACCATGACGAACACTGAAGCTTTCTTT. Translating gives CASSSGGTMTNTEAFF.

This clonotype was detected many times. This sequence joins TRBV15 and TRBJ2-1, with D possibly being TRBD2 (6 bases). V lost 5 bases to trimming and J lost 9 bases, with 8 bases between them. The CDR3 contains 11 residues. In germline, CDR1 is LNHNV, CDR2 YYDKDF (reference sequence). The CDR3 here is CATSSTSEQFF. The CDR3 nucleotides are TGTGCCACCAGCTCGACTAGTGAGCAGTTCTTC.

This rearrangement joins TRBV23-1 to TRBJ2-7; D may be TRBD2 (7 bases). TRBV23-1 is an ORF, with its function uncertain. The ends were cut back, 5 bases at V and 9 bases at J, with 23 bases in the middle. The CDR3 consists of 15 residues. The CDR3 loop reads CASSSRHRAAGAQYF. Here the CDR3 DNA reads TGCGCCAGCAGTTCCCGACACAGGGCCGCGGGAGCGCAGTACTTC.

In this sample, this clonotype turned up many times. The CDR3 spells CASSLGSGHETQYF. The CDR3 DNA reads TGTGCCAGCAGTTTAGGGTCAGGGCATGAGACCCAGTACTTC. The chain joins TRBV28 to TRBJ2-5; TRBD1 might be the D (5 bases). Germline loops: CDR1 MDHEN, CDR2 SYDVKM. The CDR3 consists of 14 residues. V was cut by 2 bases and J by 5 bases, with 12 bases left in between.

There are many counts of this clonotype. The rearrangement joins TRBV7-2 to TRBJ1-5; D remains ambiguous. Germline V lookup: CDR1 SGHTA, CDR2 FQGNSA. CDR3 length: 13 residues. V lost 1 base and J 12 bases, leaving 13 bases between the germline ends. This CDR3 is CASSLERREHQHF. CDR3 coding DNA: TGTGCCAGCAGCTTAGAGCGACGGGAACACCAGCATTTT.

At least ten counts were recorded for this clonotype. The V call is TRBV4-2, the J call TRBJ1-1; D ambiguous. Germline lookup yields CDR1 LGHNA and CDR2 YNFKEQ. Trimming removed 1 base from V and 7 bases from J, with 7 bases in between. This CDR3 has 12 amino acids. The DNA for the CDR3 is TGTGCCAGCAGCCAAGTTTCGGATGAAGCTTTCTTT. It encodes CASSQVSDEAFF.

The table lists this clonotype with many counts. The chain carries TRBV7-2 and TRBJ1-2; no clear D. The ends were cut back, 5 bases at V and 8 bases at J, with 30 bases in the middle. Germline CDR1 reads SGHTA; CDR2 reads FQGNSA. This CDR3 region has 18 residues. For the CDR3, the DNA is TGTGCCAGCAGCCGCGATCGGCAGGTGTCGACGTCGACTAAGGGCTACACCTTC. Translation: CASSRDRQVSTSTKGYTF.

The sample holds a few counts of this clonotype. The rearrangement joins TRBV7-6 to TRBJ1-4; 10 nucleotides agree with TRBD1. J lost 8 bases, V lost 5 bases, and 5 bases had no gene match. Germline V lookup: CDR1 SGHVS, CDR2 FNYEAQ. This CDR3 is 14 amino acids long. CDR3 DNA sequence: TGTGCCAGCAGCCGGGACAGGGGCGAGGAAAAACTGTTTTTT. This codes for CASSRDRGEEKLFF.

V usage is TRBV19 and J usage is TRBJ2-7; unclear D gene. Per germline, CDR1 LNHDA and CDR2 SQIVND (reference sequence). V was shortened by 8 bases and J by 7 bases, with 12 bases between the two germline ends. The CDR3 consists of 11 residues. Here the CDR3 reads CASAVGREQYF. The CDR3 bases are TGTGCCAGTGCTGTAGGGCGGGAGCAGTACTTC.

The table lists this clonotype with many counts. The chain is built from TRBV12-3 or TRBV12-4 and TRBJ1-3, with D unclear. This CDR3 has 12 residues. The V gene lost 6 bases and the J gene lost 6 bases, with 9 bases spanning the gap. In DNA, the CDR3 is TGTGCCAGCAGACCCTTTGAAAACACCATATATTTT. Translated: CASRPFENTIYF.

This clonotype was recorded at least ten times. The gene calls are TRBV11-2 and TRBJ2-7, with a tentative D call TRBD1 (5 bases). In germline, CDR1 is SGHAT, CDR2 FQNNGV. Trimming shortened V by 7 bases and J by 5 bases, and 15 bases separated the two germline ends. The CDR3 extends over 13 amino acids. The CDR3 region has the DNA TGTGCCAGCACGCGTTCAGGGATGGACGAGCAGTACTTC. This codes for CASTRSGMDEQYF.

The sample holds many counts of this clonotype. CDR3 DNA: TGTGCCAGCAGTCCCTACAGCTCTGGAAACACCATATATTTT. As protein: CASSPYSSGNTIYF. This sequence joins TRBV6-1 and TRBJ1-3; D uncertain. Germline-derived CDR1 and CDR2 are MNHNS and SASEGT. CDR3 length: 14 amino acids. The V end was cut by 5 bases, the J end by 0 bases, with 8 bases between.

This clonotype was detected a few times. The rearrangement uses TRBV12-3 or TRBV12-4 and TRBJ1-2; 8 bases match TRBD1. The CDR3 is 14 residues long. V dropped 5 bases and J dropped 7; count of bases not matched to a gene: 9. The CDR3 protein is CASSMDRDVSGYTF. For the CDR3, the DNA is TGTGCCAGCAGTATGGACAGGGATGTTTCTGGCTACACCTTC.

The rearrangement links TRBV12-3 or TRBV12-4 to TRBJ1-3; a weak D match, TRBD1 (6 bases). This CDR3 has 16 amino acids. Trimming left V 6 bases short and J 2 bases short, with 17 bases between. The CDR3 is CASSLGGLLTGNTIYF. The CDR3 region has the DNA TGTGCCAGCAGCCTAGGGGGACTTCTAACTGGAAACACCATATATTTT.

This clonotype was found many times. The chain recombines TRBV4-2 with TRBJ1-5; D gene uncertain. The germline V gene has CDR1 LGHNA and CDR2 YNFKEQ. The CDR3 loop spans 15 amino acids. V was cut by 0 bases and J by 3 bases, with 9 bases left in between. The chain's CDR3 is CASSQDLAANQPQHF. For the CDR3, the DNA is TGTGCCAGCAGCCAAGACCTGGCGGCCAATCAGCCCCAGCATTTT.

This clonotype was seen at least ten times. The rearrangement links TRBV5-5 to TRBJ2-3; maybe TRBD1 (5 bases). The V gene's germline CDR1 is SGHKS and CDR2 YYEKEE (reference sequence). Between the trimmed V and J ends, which lost 0 bases and 5 bases, there was a span of 10 bases. This CDR3 spans 14 amino acids. CDR3 nucleotide sequence: TGTGCCAGCAGCTTGGCCAGGGCTGTAGATACGCAGTATTTT. Amino acid sequence: CASSLARAVDTQYF. Full variable domain (outside the CDR3, taken from reference TRBV5-5 and TRBJ2-3): DAGVTQSPTHLIKTRGQQVTLRCSPISGHKSVSWYQQVLGQGPQFIFQYYEKEERGRGNFPDRFSARQFPNYSSELNVNALLLGDSALYLCASSLARAVDTQYFGPGTRLTVL.

This clonotype was counted ten times or more. The J gene is TRBJ2-5, the V gene TRBV7-2; TRBD1 aligns across 8 bases. J lost 2 bases, V lost 0 bases, and 8 bases had no gene match. The CDR3 runs 17 residues. CDR1 and CDR2 from the germline V gene are SGHTA and FQGNSA. CDR3 amino acids: CASSLAPQGAGQETQYF. DNA of the CDR3: TGTGCCAGCAGCTTAGCACCGCAGGGGGCCGGGCAAGAGACCCAGTACTTC.